Listed below are T cell receptor beta chains from one sample, sequenced in a study of identifying expanded T cells in peripheral blood. Generated by immunoSEQ multiplex PCR, the TCRdb table keeps only in-frame clones and is missing some. Of 90,000 to 95,000 clones in the sample, nearly 90% were seen once. The sample comprised blood. The receptors come from a person between 18 and 75 years old in good health. Each CDR3 is given with its conserved first and last residue. A D gene is named only where the DNA matches it firmly. Some rows mark clone size as missing; the rest say once, few, many or name a class of expanded clone.

D | J | V | size | DNA | CDR3
. | TRBJ2-4 | TRBV5-1 | . | TGCGCCAGCAGCTTAGGTGGCATTCAGTACTTC | CASSLGGIQYF
. | TRBJ1-1 | TRBV29-1 | . | TGCAGCGTTGAAGATCACGGGGGTGGCGTTGGCACTGAAGCTTTCTTT | CSVEDHGGGVGTEAFF
TRBD1 | TRBJ1-2 | TRBV5-4 | . | TGTGCCAGCAGCTGGGGAGGGCAGGGGGCGGGCTACACCTTC | CASSWGGQGAGYTF
. | TRBJ1-2 | TRBV2 | . | TGTGCCAGCGTCGTGGGGGGCCGGGGCTATGGCTACACCTTC | CASVVGGRGYGYTF
TRBD1 | TRBJ1-3 | TRBV7-9 | . | TGTGCCAGCAGCTTCACAGGGGCGCGGGGAAACACCATATATTTT | CASSFTGARGNTIYF
. | TRBJ1-2 | TRBV19 | . | TGTGCCAGTACCGATGACAGCCTAGGAGGCTATGGCTACACCTTC | CASTDDSLGGYGYTF
. | TRBJ2-1 | TRBV5-1 | . | TGCGCCAGCAGCCCTTCGGGTCTTGGTTACAATGAGCAGTTCTTC | CASSPSGLGYNEQFF
. | TRBJ2-2 | TRBV19 | . | TGTGCCAGTACCAGCGGGTCGAACACCGGGGAGCTGTTTTTT | CASTSGSNTGELFF
TRBD1 | TRBJ1-6 | TRBV6-6 | . | TGTGCCAGCAGCGGACAGGCTAATAATTCACCCCTCCACTTT | CASSGQANNSPLHF
. | TRBJ2-7 | TRBV9 | . | TGTGCCAGCAGCGTATCCTGGGGACGGTCCTACGAGCAGTACTTC | CASSVSWGRSYEQYF
. | TRBJ2-7 | TRBV4-1 | . | TGCGCCAGCAGCCAAACCTGGGTGGGATTAGGCGAGCAGTACTTC | CASSQTWVGLGEQYF
. | TRBJ2-1 | TRBV18 | few | TGTGCCAGCTCCCTACAACGGGGATACAATGAGCAGTTCTTC | CASSLQRGYNEQFF
. | TRBJ1-2 | TRBV19 | . | TGTGCCAGTAGTAAGGAGCCCTATGGCTACACCTTC | CASSKEPYGYTF
. | TRBJ1-2 | TRBV5-4 | . | TGTGCCAGCAGCTTCGGGGACATGGGGTCCTATGGCTACACCTTC | CASSFGDMGSYGYTF
TRBD1 | TRBJ1-2 | TRBV5-6 | . | TGTGCCAGCAGTTATGGGACAGCGCGCCATGGCTACACCTTC | CASSYGTARHGYTF
. | TRBJ1-3 | TRBV19 | . | TGTGCCAGCCAGAGGACGGAGAGCTCTGGAAACACCATATATTTT | CASQRTESSGNTIYF
. | TRBJ1-1 | TRBV7-3 | . | TGTGCCAGCAGCTTATCAGGGACCAACCCTGAAGCTTTCTTT | CASSLSGTNPEAFF